A single sample gave rise to the 21 T cell receptor beta chains below, sequenced in a study of naive and memory T cell subsets. What these receptors recognize is not known. Overall study findings and caveats: Especially in CD8 cells, naive repertoires contained a few larger clonotypes, possibly CD45RA-re-expressing memory cells.

Both TRBC1 and TRBC2 were covered by a beta constant-region primer of two equimolar oligonucleotides. Four rounds of PCR amplified the ligated cDNA using nested alpha and beta constant-region primers plus SP2. MiXCR, applied by TCRdb to the UMI-ligation and nested PCR reads, yields one record per CDR3 protein. The sample lists around 160,000 distinct CDR3 sequences, approximately 22% occurring once. The sample consisted of naive CD4+ T cells from blood. The receptors stem from a human donor in good health.

This clonotype was observed a handful of times. This chain connects TRBV7-2 to TRBJ2-3; 10 bases match TRBD2. The V gene's germline CDR1 is SGHTA and CDR2 FQGNSA. The CDR3 loop spans 15 amino acids. Germline trimming cut 2 bases from V and 4 bases from J; bases unmatched to any gene: 3. CDR3 DNA: TGTGCCAGCAGCTTACGAAGCGGGAGGGCAGATACGCAGTATTTT. Amino acid sequence: CASSLRSGRADTQYF.

V gene TRBV29-1 combines with J gene TRBJ2-1; D call uncertain. Germline loops: CDR1 SQVTM, CDR2 ANQGSEA. Trimming removed 6 bases from V and 4 bases from J, with 10 bases in between. The CDR3 contains 12 residues. CDR3 sequence: CSVVKRYNEQFF. In DNA, the CDR3 is TGCAGCGTGGTTAAGAGATACAATGAGCAGTTCTTC.

This clonotype was observed a single time. The V and J genes are TRBV5-4 and TRBJ2-7; no clear D. From germline, CDR1 is SGHNT and CDR2 YYREEE (reference sequence). This CDR3 has 15 residues. The V gene lost 0 bases and the J gene lost 4 bases, with 14 bases spanning the gap. The CDR3 DNA is TGTGCCAGCAGCTTGGTAGGCAGGTTCTCTTACGAGCAGTACTTC. It codes for CASSLVGRFSYEQYF. Based on the CDR3 plus reference TRBV5-4 and TRBJ2-7, the full variable domain is ETGVTQSPTHLIKTRGQQVTLRCSSQSGHNTVSWYQQALGQGPQFIFQYYREEENGRGNFPPRFSGLQFPNYSSELNVNALELDDSALYLCASSLVGRFSYEQYFGPGTRLTVT.

This sequence joins TRBV30 and TRBJ1-1, with 12 nucleotides matching TRBD1. V trimming: 0 bases; J trimming: 9 bases; junction bases outside the gene matches: 11. CDR1 and CDR2 (germline): GTSNPN, SVGIG (reference sequence). CDR3 length: 16 residues. Here the CDR3 reads CAWSVWGTGGQDKAFF. The CDR3 DNA sequence: TGTGCCTGGAGTGTATGGGGGACAGGGGGCCAGGATAAAGCTTTCTTT.

This clonotype was found a few times. The chain joins TRBV9 to TRBJ2-1; no reliable D call. The V and J ends lost 2 bases and 0 bases respectively, with 9 bases between them. This CDR3 has 15 amino acids. The germline V gene has CDR1 SGDLS and CDR2 YYNGEE. CDR3 residues: CASSVAVSSYNEQFF. The CDR3, as DNA: TGTGCCAGCAGCGTCGCAGTTAGCTCCTACAATGAGCAGTTCTTC.

The DNA of the CDR3 is TGCGCCAGCAGCTTGGAGGGGACAGCCTACGAGCAGTACTTC. Its protein product is CASSLEGTAYEQYF. The V call is TRBV5-1, the J call TRBJ2-7, with 7 bases identical to TRBD1. Germline loops: CDR1 SGHRS, CDR2 YFSETQ. Losses at the gene ends were 0 bases for V and 2 bases for J; bases not matched to a gene: 2. This CDR3 region has 14 residues.

This chain joins TRBV9 and TRBJ2-7, with TRBD1 matching over 7 bases. From germline, CDR1 is SGDLS and CDR2 YYNGEE. J lost 9 bases, V lost 3 bases, and 9 bases had no gene match. CDR3 length: 13 amino acids. CDR3 nucleotide sequence: TGTGCCAGCAGCGCCGATCCGGGACAGTTGCAGTACTTC. Amino acids: CASSADPGQLQYF.

This rearrangement joins TRBV24-1 to TRBJ2-5; tentative D call: TRBD2 (5 bases). Germline V gene sequence: CDR1 KGHDR, CDR2 SFDVKD. This CDR3 region has 14 residues. V was shortened by 3 bases and J by 5 bases, with 12 bases between the two germline ends. For the CDR3, the DNA is TGTGCCACCAGTGATGGGGTGGAGCGGGAGACCCAGTACTTC. Its protein product is CATSDGVERETQYF.

The chain employs TRBV19 and TRBJ2-3; D uncertain. Germline V gives CDR1 LNHDA, CDR2 SQIVND (reference sequence). Trimming took 6 bases from V and 7 from J, leaving 11 bases between them. The CDR3 runs to 12 residues. Here the CDR3 reads CASRDPGYTQYF. CDR3 DNA sequence: TGTGCCAGTAGAGACCCCGGTTATACGCAGTATTTT.

The chain uses TRBV6-5 and TRBJ1-1; perhaps TRBD1 as D (5 bases). Trimming left V 4 bases short and J 5 bases short, with 14 bases between. Germline V CDR1 and CDR2: MNHEY, SVGAGI. The CDR3 extends over 14 amino acids. The CDR3 nucleotides read TGTGCCAGCAGTTGGACAAGTATCGTTACTGAAGCTTTCTTT. Protein product: CASSWTSIVTEAFF.

This clonotype was seen more than once but under ten times. An end of the junction does not agree with germline; a read error may underlie this. The chain joins TRBV7-2 to TRBJ2-4; D is uncertain. The CDR3 loop spans 12 amino acids. CDR1 and CDR2 from the germline V gene are SGHTA and FQGNSA. In DNA form, the CDR3 reads TGTGCCAGCAGCACCCCGGGCCCCCGTGTCGTGTTC. This gives the protein CASSTPGPRVVF. Full variable domain (rest looked up from reference TRBV7-2 and TRBJ2-4): GAGVSQSPSNKVTEKGKDVELRCDPISGHTALYWYRQSLGQGLEFLIYFQGNSAPDKSGLPSDRFSAERTGGSVSTLTIQRTQQEDSAVYLCASSTPGPRVVFGAGTRLSVL.

This clonotype was recorded a few times. The chain has TRBV6-2 or TRBV6-3 and TRBJ2-1; a possible D gene is TRBD2 (5 bases). Trimming cost V 5 bases and J 0 bases, with 11 bases left between them. CDR3 size: 15 residues. Germline V CDR1 and CDR2: MNHEY, SVGEGT. CDR3 region: CASSARGSSYNEQFF. CDR3 coding DNA: TGTGCCAGCAGTGCCCGGGGAAGCTCCTACAATGAGCAGTTCTTC.

A few counts support this clonotype. V gene TRBV29-1 combines with J gene TRBJ2-4, with D perhaps matching TRBD1 (6 bases). The V end was cut by 4 bases, the J end by 8 bases, with 15 bases between. Germline CDR1 SQVTM, CDR2 ANQGSEA. CDR3 length: 13 amino acids. The CDR3 DNA sequence: TGCAGCGTTGCTTCCAGGGGCGAGGACATTCAGTACTTC. It translates to CSVASRGEDIQYF.

This clonotype appeared a few times. The J gene is TRBJ1-1, the V gene TRBV6-5; D ambiguous. The germline V gene encodes CDR1 MNHEY and CDR2 SVGAGI. The CDR3 is 15 residues long. Deletions cut 4 bases from V and 2 bases from J, with 14 bases between. The CDR3 DNA sequence: TGTGCCAGCAGTTCCCGGGAAATAACCAACACTGAAGCTTTCTTT. Translated, it gives CASSSREITNTEAFF.

This clonotype has a handful of counts. The chain is built from TRBV30 and TRBJ1-5; D unresolved. The V gene's germline CDR1 is GTSNPN and CDR2 SVGIG (reference sequence). The CDR3 extends over 18 amino acids. Trimming took 2 bases from V and 0 from J, leaving 20 bases between them. Here the CDR3 DNA reads TGTGCCTGGAGTTCCGGCCGCGACTGGGCCTATAGCAATCAGCCCCAGCATTTT. This gives the protein CAWSSGRDWAYSNQPQHF.

This clonotype was observed many times. The chain recombines TRBV29-1 with TRBJ2-7; a possible D gene is TRBD2 (6 bases). The CDR3 contains 15 residues. CDR1 and CDR2 from the germline V gene are SQVTM and ANQGSEA. Trimming stripped 4 bases from V and 0 bases from J, with 16 bases between. The CDR3 DNA follows: TGCAGCGTTGGGAAGGTGGAGGGGAGCTCCTACGAGCAGTACTTC. Translation gives CSVGKVEGSSYEQYF.

This clonotype was recorded a few times. This sequence joins TRBV29-1 and TRBJ2-1, with 12 bases identical to TRBD1. Germline CDR1 SQVTM, CDR2 ANQGSEA. Trimming removed 7 bases from V and 8 bases from J; junction bases left unmatched: 12. The CDR3 has 15 residues. DNA for the CDR3: TGCAGCGCTCCCCCCCGGGACAGGGGGCGGGATGAGCAGTTCTTC. Amino acid sequence: CSAPPRDRGRDEQFF.

This clonotype was counted between two and nine times. The V call is TRBV6-6, the J call TRBJ2-4; TRBD2 matches 10 bases. In germline, CDR1 is MNHNY, CDR2 SVGAGI (reference sequence). CDR3 length equals 16 residues. V was pared by 5 bases and J by 0 bases, with 4 bases of the junction left unmatched. The CDR3 DNA sequence: TGTGCCAGCAGTCACCGACTAGCGGGAGCCAAAAACATTCAGTACTTC. As protein: CASSHRLAGAKNIQYF.

On this clonotype: A much larger clone differs from this one at a single base, so this may be a read error. This chain connects TRBV5-1 to TRBJ2-5, with D possibly being TRBD2 (6 bases). CDR3 length: 14 amino acids. Germline V gene lookup returns CDR1 SGHRS and CDR2 YFSETQ. CDR3 DNA sequence: TGCGTCAGCAGACGAGGAGGGCGCCAAGAGACCCAGTACTTC. The encoded protein is CVSRRGGRQETQYF.

This clonotype has a handful of counts. This chain uses TRBV7-6 with TRBJ2-7; D remains unclear. Germline values: CDR1 SGHVS, CDR2 FNYEAQ. Trimming left V 1 base short and J 4 bases short, with 11 bases between. The CDR3 runs to 14 residues. The CDR3 spells CASSLVDGSYEQYF. The CDR3 nucleotides are TGTGCCAGCAGCTTAGTCGATGGCTCGTACGAGCAGTACTTC.

The chain is built from TRBV30 and TRBJ2-2; the match to TRBD1 covers 7 bases. There are 15 residues in the CDR3. Per germline, CDR1 GTSNPN and CDR2 SVGIG (reference sequence). The ends lost 3 bases at V and 1 base at J; junction bases unmatched: 5. The CDR3 here is CAWRLRGQNTGELFF. The CDR3 bases are TGTGCCTGGAGGTTGAGGGGGCAGAACACCGGGGAGCTGTTTTTT.